Following are 26 T cell receptor beta chains from one sample sequenced in a study of T cell changes during pregnancy in multiple sclerosis. Assay: immunoSEQ multiplex PCR; the TCRdb copy retains only in-frame clones and omits some. The sample yields 45,000 to 55,000 clones, around 92% seen once. The source material was CD4+ T cells from peripheral blood mononuclear cells, sampled after pregnancy. The receptors derive from a female donor with multiple sclerosis, enrolled in a pregnancy study.

This chain joins TRBV20-1 and TRBJ2-1; D remains ambiguous. V gave up 7 bases and J gave up 3 bases, with 4 bases separating them. From germline, CDR1 is DFQATT and CDR2 SNEGSKA (reference sequence). The CDR3 runs to 10 residues. The chain's CDR3 is CSGYYNEQFF. DNA of the CDR3: TGCAGTGGCTACTACAATGAGCAGTTCTTC.

The chain couples TRBV28 to TRBJ1-2; weak D call: TRBD1 (6 bases). Between the trimmed V and J ends, which lost 10 bases and 7 bases, there was a span of 16 bases. CDR1 MDHEN and CDR2 SYDVKM come from the germline V gene. This CDR3 region has 12 residues. CDR3 region: CAIGEGVGGYTF. Here the CDR3 DNA reads TGTGCCATCGGTGAGGGGGTGGGTGGCTACACCTTC.

The chain uses TRBV5-1 and TRBJ2-7; D possibly corresponds to TRBD2 (6 bases). Trimming shortened V by 4 bases and J by 0 bases, and 11 bases separated the two germline ends. Germline CDR1 reads SGHRS; CDR2 reads YFSETQ. The CDR3 runs 14 residues. The CDR3 DNA is TGCGCCAGCAGCCGGGACTCGTTCTCCTACGAGCAGTACTTC. This codes for CASSRDSFSYEQYF.

This clone was seen just once. This chain connects TRBV30 to TRBJ1-5, with TRBD1 matching over 7 bases. The CDR3 contains 13 residues. Unmatched junction bases numbered 7, after V lost 6 bases and J lost 5 bases. From germline, CDR1 is GTSNPN and CDR2 SVGIG (reference sequence). CDR3 sequence: CACSTGRHQPQHF. The CDR3 DNA reads as TGTGCCTGCTCGACAGGGAGGCATCAGCCCCAGCATTTT.

The chain couples TRBV7-2 to TRBJ2-3; TRBD1 matches 9 bases. CDR3 size: 18 residues. J gave up 3 bases and V 2 bases, and 12 bases lay outside the gene matches. Germline-derived CDR1 and CDR2 are SGHTA and FQGNSA. CDR3: CASSLWGQGERVTDTQYF. The CDR3 coding sequence is TGTGCCAGCAGCTTATGGGGACAGGGTGAAAGGGTAACAGATACGCAGTATTTT.

This clone appeared once. This CDR3 reads CASRSLGLAGGPNNEQFF. In DNA form, the CDR3 reads TGTGCCAGTAGATCCTTAGGTCTAGCGGGAGGGCCTAACAATGAGCAGTTCTTC. J is TRBJ2-1 and V is TRBV13, with 12 bases fitting TRBD2. The CDR3 has 18 residues. V shed 9 bases, J shed 5 bases, and the junction held 17 bases outside the gene matches. From germline, CDR1 is PRHDT and CDR2 FYEKMQ (reference sequence).

J is TRBJ2-5 and V is TRBV19, with TRBD1 as a possible D gene (6 bases). Trimming removed 0 bases from V and 5 bases from J, with 16 bases in between. The CDR3 covers 16 residues. Germline V gene data show CDR1 as LNHDA and CDR2 as SQIVND (reference sequence). CDR3: CASSIDGAGAGETQYF. The CDR3, as DNA: TGTGCCAGTAGTATAGACGGGGCAGGGGCCGGGGAGACCCAGTACTTC.

Points on this clone: This CDR3 is also generated by other DNA sequences in the sample. J is TRBJ2-1 and V is TRBV28; D may be TRBD1 (5 bases). Trimming took off 4 bases at V and 2 bases at J, with 12 bases between the two ends. The V gene's germline CDR1 is MDHEN and CDR2 SYDVKM. The CDR3 has 15 residues. CDR3 sequence (DNA): TGTGCCAGCAGTTCACTGACAGCTCCCTACAATGAGCAGTTCTTC. Protein sequence: CASSSLTAPYNEQFF.

V and J are TRBV2 and TRBJ2-7; TRBD1 agrees at 8 bases. CDR1 SNHLY and CDR2 FYNNEI come from the germline V gene. J lost 1 base, V lost 10 bases, and 12 bases had no gene match. This CDR3 comprises 15 residues. CDR3 in amino acids: CATRGGQGISYEQYF. CDR3 DNA: TGTGCCACCAGGGGTGGACAGGGAATTTCCTACGAGCAGTACTTC. The variable domain in full, completed from reference TRBV2 and TRBJ2-7, reads EPEVTQTPSHQVTQMGQEVILRCVPISNHLYFYWYRQILGQKVEFLVSFYNNEISEKSEIFDDQFSVERPDGSNFTLKIRSTKLEDSAMYFCATRGGQGISYEQYFGPGTRLTVT.

The V gene is TRBV9, the J gene TRBJ2-3; 7 bases agree with TRBD2. The CDR3 loop spans 15 amino acids. Germline CDR1 SGDLS, CDR2 YYNGEE. J lost 5 bases, V lost 0 bases, and 6 bases had no gene match. CDR3 DNA: TGTGCCAGCAGCGTAGATGCGGGAGTGGGAGATACGCAGTATTTT. It specifies CASSVDAGVGDTQYF.

The chain is built from TRBV6-6 and TRBJ1-1; D may be TRBD1 (6 bases). In germline, CDR1 is MNHNY, CDR2 SVGAGI (reference sequence). V lost 6 bases, J lost 6 bases, and 11 bases lay in between. The CDR3 length is 12 residues. The CDR3 loop reads CASSRTGPEAFF. The DNA of the CDR3 is TGTGCCAGCAGCCGTACAGGGCCTGAAGCTTTCTTT.

The CDR3 bases are TGTGCCAGCAGCTTGGAATACAGCCGTAATCAGCCCCAGCATTTT. It encodes CASSLEYSRNQPQHF. The chain uses TRBV5-5 and TRBJ1-5; D is unclear. Trimming shortened V by 0 bases and J by 4 bases, and 11 bases separated the two germline ends. This CDR3 contains 15 residues. The germline gives CDR1 SGHKS, CDR2 YYEKEE (reference sequence).

The V gene is TRBV30, the J gene TRBJ1-5; 8 bases fit TRBD1. Germline lookup yields CDR1 GTSNPN and CDR2 SVGIG (reference sequence). Trimming took 0 bases from V and 4 from J; bases not matched to a gene: 2. This CDR3 contains 14 residues. In nucleotides, the CDR3 is TGTGCCTGGAGTGTACAGGGGGGGAATCAGCCCCAGCATTTT. Translating gives CAWSVQGGNQPQHF.

The rearrangement joins TRBV19 to TRBJ1-4, with 8 bases fitting TRBD1. Losses at the gene ends were 6 bases for V and 0 bases for J; bases not matched to a gene: 9. This CDR3 spans 17 amino acids. Germline V lookup: CDR1 LNHDA, CDR2 SQIVND (reference sequence). CDR3 sequence reads: CASSPTGALATNEKLFF. The CDR3 DNA reads TGTGCCAGTAGCCCGACAGGGGCGCTTGCAACTAATGAAAAACTGTTTTTT.

CDR3: CASSRTGLGGNEQFF. The DNA of the CDR3 is TGTGCCAGCAGCAGAACGGGACTAGGGGGCAATGAGCAGTTCTTC. This rearrangement joins TRBV5-6 to TRBJ2-1; the match to TRBD2 covers 8 bases. The CDR3 has 15 amino acids. Germline V CDR1 and CDR2: SGHDT, YYEEEE. Trimming at V came to 4 bases and at J to 6 bases, leaving 9 bases not matched to a gene.

The chain carries TRBV9 and TRBJ1-3; 12 bases are shared with TRBD1. The germline V gene encodes CDR1 SGDLS and CDR2 YYNGEE. CDR3 length: 17 residues. V shed 4 bases, J shed 0 bases, and the junction held 5 bases outside the gene matches. CDR3 residues: CASSTRDRGLSGNTIYF. The CDR3 nucleotides are TGTGCCAGCAGCACCCGGGACAGGGGGCTCTCTGGAAACACCATATATTTT.

The genes are TRBV19 and TRBJ2-1, with a weak D call TRBD2 (5 bases). The V end was cut by 6 bases, the J end by 10 bases, with 10 bases between. The CDR3 consists of 11 residues. The germline V gene has CDR1 LNHDA and CDR2 SQIVND (reference sequence). CDR3 amino acids: CASRKRGEQFF. For the CDR3, the DNA is TGTGCCAGTAGAAAACGCGGGGAGCAGTTCTTC.

The CDR3 protein is CASSGTSGGEQYF. The CDR3 DNA is TGTGCCAGCTCCGGGACTAGCGGCGGCGAGCAGTACTTC. The chain has TRBV2 and TRBJ2-7; TRBD2 matches at 11 bases. Per the germline V gene, CDR1 is SNHLY and CDR2 is FYNNEI. The V segment lost 8 bases and the J segment 6 bases; nucleotides outside the gene matches: 6. The CDR3 has 13 residues.

This chain connects TRBV15 to TRBJ1-5, with TRBD1 matching over 8 bases. The CDR3 loop spans 16 amino acids. V shed 1 base, J shed 2 bases, and the junction held 4 bases outside the gene matches. Germline V gene lookup returns CDR1 LNHNV and CDR2 YYDKDF (reference sequence). The CDR3 loop reads CATSRGPGQGNQPQHF. CDR3 in DNA: TGTGCCACCAGCAGAGGGCCGGGACAGGGCAATCAGCCCCAGCATTTT.

The V and J genes are TRBV19 and TRBJ1-2; tentatively, D is TRBD1 (6 bases). Trimming cost V 6 bases and J 2 bases, with 7 bases left between them. CDR1 and CDR2 from the germline V gene are LNHDA and SQIVND (reference sequence). This CDR3 comprises 12 residues. As DNA, the CDR3 is TGTGCCAGTAGGAGGGGGAACTATGGCTACACCTTC. It encodes CASRRGNYGYTF.

The CDR3 bases are TGTGCCAGCAGCTCCAACTACGAGCAGTACTTC. It yields the protein CASSSNYEQYF. The genes are TRBV7-9 and TRBJ2-7; no clear D. Germline assignment: CDR1 SEHNR and CDR2 FQNEAQ (reference sequence). With 4 bases removed from V and 3 bases from J, the gap between germline ends came to 4 bases. The CDR3 has 11 amino acids. Drawing the rest from reference TRBV7-9 and TRBJ2-7, the complete variable domain is DTGVSQNPRHKITKRGQNVTFRCDPISEHNRLYWYRQTLGQGPEFLTYFQNEAQLEKSRLLSDRFSAERPKGSFSTLEIQRTEQGDSAMYLCASSSNYEQYFGPGTRLTVT.

The rearrangement joins TRBV2 to TRBJ1-1; the match to TRBD1 covers 7 bases. This CDR3 spans 13 amino acids. Per germline, CDR1 SNHLY and CDR2 FYNNEI. The J segment lost 4 bases and the V segment lost 4 bases, leaving 3 bases of the junction unmatched. CDR3 loop: CASSVGGGTEAFF. In DNA, the CDR3 is TGTGCCAGCAGTGTAGGGGGCGGCACTGAAGCTTTCTTT.

The V and J genes are TRBV4-3 and TRBJ2-1; 12 bases agree with TRBD2. The J segment lost 8 bases and the V segment lost 1 base, leaving 9 bases of the junction unmatched. This CDR3 contains 17 residues. The germline V gene has CDR1 LGHNA and CDR2 YSLEER. The CDR3 region is CASSQAEGGLAGHEQFF. The CDR3 coding sequence is TGCGCCAGCAGCCAAGCAGAGGGCGGACTAGCGGGGCATGAGCAGTTCTTC.

This chain joins TRBV9 and TRBJ2-1; 7 nucleotides match TRBD2. This CDR3 region has 13 residues. Unmatched junction bases numbered 7, after V lost 4 bases and J lost 9 bases. Looked up from germline, CDR1 is SGDLS and CDR2 is YYNGEE. The CDR3 is CASSPRGGSEQFF. CDR3 DNA: TGTGCCAGCAGCCCCCGCGGCGGGAGTGAGCAGTTCTTC.

The chain employs TRBV6-6 and TRBJ2-1; TRBD2 matches at 8 bases. The V segment lost 8 bases and the J segment 8 bases; nucleotides outside the gene matches: 14. Germline loops: CDR1 MNHNY, CDR2 SVGAGI (reference sequence). This CDR3 contains 15 residues. CDR3 residues: CASQHSGSNRDEQFF. The CDR3 DNA reads TGTGCCAGCCAGCACAGCGGGAGTAATCGGGATGAGCAGTTCTTC.

The chain combines TRBV14 with TRBJ1-1, with D hard to call. Per the germline V gene, CDR1 is SGHDN and CDR2 is FVKESK. Trimming cost V 6 bases and J 1 base, with 9 bases left between them. The CDR3 is 13 residues long. DNA for the CDR3: TGTGCCAGCAGGAGCGTTGGGAACACTGAAGCTTTCTTT. Protein: CASRSVGNTEAFF.